These 6 T cell receptor beta chains were sequenced from one sample in a study of T cell changes during pregnancy in multiple sclerosis. The method was immunoSEQ multiplex PCR; TCRdb's version includes in-frame clones alone and lacks a portion of them. This table holds about 54,000 clones, about nine tenths found once. This material consisted of peripheral blood, taken after pregnancy. The receptors were gathered from a female donor in good health, enrolled as a control in a pregnancy study.

This chain connects TRBV6-5 to TRBJ1-2; weak D call: TRBD1 (6 bases). The CDR3 has 15 amino acids. The V end lost 5 bases, the J end lost 4 bases, and 17 bases lay between the germline ends. The germline CDR1 and CDR2 sequences are MNHEY and SVGAGI. The CDR3 DNA reads as TGTGCCAGCAGTCGCTCCCTGGACAGCCCCTATGGCTACACCTTC. It translates to CASSRSLDSPYGYTF.

This clone came up once. The CDR3 sequence is CASSLGTSGSLADTQYF. In DNA, the CDR3 is TGCGCCAGCAGCTTGGGGACTAGCGGGAGCCTCGCAGATACGCAGTATTTT. This sequence joins TRBV5-1 and TRBJ2-3, with 13 bases lining up with TRBD2. The trim removed 0 bases at V and 4 bases at J, leaving 5 bases unmatched. This CDR3 region has 17 residues. Germline lookup yields CDR1 SGHRS and CDR2 YFSETQ.

The CDR3 DNA is TGTGCCAGCAGCTTAGGTCGTTCCGGTACTGAAGCTTTCTTT. Its translation: CASSLGRSGTEAFF. The V and J genes are TRBV7-6 and TRBJ1-1; D not resolved. Germline lookup yields CDR1 SGHVS and CDR2 FNYEAQ. V gave up 1 base and J gave up 5 bases, with 11 bases separating them. The length of the CDR3 is 14 residues.

This chain connects TRBV6-5 to TRBJ2-3, with D perhaps matching TRBD1 (6 bases). The CDR3 loop spans 15 amino acids. The V end was cut by 2 bases, the J end by 0 bases, with 9 bases between. In germline, CDR1 is MNHEY, CDR2 SVGAGI. CDR3 loop: CASSYGGLSTDTQYF. For the CDR3, the DNA is TGTGCCAGCAGTTACGGGGGCTTAAGCACAGATACGCAGTATTTT.

The chain carries TRBV19 and TRBJ1-2, with 10 positions matching TRBD1. CDR1 is LNHDA and CDR2 is SQIVND in the germline V gene (reference sequence). The CDR3 loop spans 16 amino acids. V lost 5 bases and J lost 8; bases outside the gene matches: 14. CDR3 protein: CASSLMSRDRGGGYTF. CDR3 DNA: TGTGCCAGTAGTCTGATGTCCCGGGACAGGGGTGGAGGCTACACCTTC.

The CDR3 DNA sequence: TGTGCCAGCAGCCCTGGTAGCGGTGCCTCCTACAATGAGCAGTTCTTC. Translating gives CASSPGSGASYNEQFF. The chain links TRBV9 to TRBJ2-1, with a tentative D call TRBD2 (6 bases). The CDR3 extends over 16 amino acids. Looked up from germline, CDR1 is SGDLS and CDR2 is YYNGEE. V was trimmed by 4 bases and J by 0 bases, leaving 14 bases between them.